A single sample is the source of the 7 T cell receptor beta chains below, sequenced in a study of blood T cell repertoires in COVID-19. Profiled with immunoSEQ multiplex PCR; TCRdb holds only in-frame clones, not every one. The table records about 48,000 clones, 83% of them present only once. Source material: peripheral blood. Receptors were obtained from a human donor in a cohort sampled during active COVID-19.

The chain uses TRBV3-1 (or the pseudogene TRBV3-2) and TRBJ1-6; possibly TRBD1 for D (6 bases). Germline CDR1 is LGHDT and CDR2 is YNNKEL (reference sequence). V shed 4 bases and J shed 5 bases, with 15 bases lying between them. The length of the CDR3 is 16 residues. CDR3 in DNA: TGTGCCAGCAGCCGCGGAGGGGGGGCAAATAATTCACCCCTCCACTTT. Encoded protein: CASSRGGGANNSPLHF.

The rearrangement uses TRBV4-2 and TRBJ2-2, with 7 bases fitting TRBD2. CDR1 LGHNA and CDR2 YNFKEQ come from the germline V gene. The CDR3 runs 15 residues. With V trimmed by 3 bases and J by 2 bases, 3 bases remained unmatched. In DNA form, the CDR3 reads TGTGCCAGCAGCCAGGCGACTAGCAACACCGGGGAGCTGTTTTTT. It specifies CASSQATSNTGELFF.

The chain links TRBV4-2 to TRBJ1-5, with D hard to call. CDR1 LGHNA and CDR2 YNFKEQ come from the germline V gene. This CDR3 is 15 amino acids long. The V end lost 0 bases, the J end lost 7 bases, and 13 bases lay between the germline ends. The CDR3 here is CASSQDLRDHQPQHF. The CDR3 nucleotides read TGTGCCAGCAGCCAAGATTTGAGGGATCACCAGCCCCAGCATTTT.

The chain uses TRBV5-5 and TRBJ2-1, with TRBD2 matching over 11 bases. Germline V gives CDR1 SGHKS, CDR2 YYEKEE (reference sequence). V gave up 0 bases and J gave up 7 bases; unmatched junction bases: 3. The CDR3 sequence is 15 residues long. The CDR3 region has the DNA TGTGCCAGCAGCTTGGAGGGACTAGCGGTTAATGAGCAGTTCTTC. It translates to CASSLEGLAVNEQFF.

The chain couples TRBV10-1 to TRBJ1-4; possible D gene TRBD1, 6 bases. CDR3 length: 14 residues. Trimming removed 9 bases at V and 3 bases at J, with 14 bases between. The germline V gene encodes CDR1 WNHNN and CDR2 SYGVQD (reference sequence). The CDR3 protein is CARDRTSPNEKLFF. In DNA form, the CDR3 reads TGCGCCAGGGACAGAACTTCCCCTAATGAAAAACTGTTTTTT.

Here the CDR3 DNA reads TGTGCCAGCAGCTCTGGACAGGGGGCGCCTGAAGCTTTCTTT. Encoded protein: CASSSGQGAPEAFF. This chain joins TRBV7-8 and TRBJ1-1, with 11 bases that match TRBD1. The V gene's germline CDR1 is SGHVS and CDR2 FQNEAQ. V trimming: 4 bases; J trimming: 6 bases; junction bases outside the gene matches: 4. This CDR3 is 14 amino acids long.

The chain employs TRBV19 and TRBJ2-3; maybe TRBD1 (6 bases). V lost 5 bases, J lost 8 bases, and 17 bases lay in between. Germline V gene lookup returns CDR1 LNHDA and CDR2 SQIVND (reference sequence). This CDR3 has 14 residues. CDR3 nucleotide sequence: TGTGCCAGTAGTCTCGGCGTGGGGGCCGTTACGCAGTATTTT. Translated: CASSLGVGAVTQYF.